This TCR beta chain was captured in a study of blood T cell repertoires in COVID-19 (dated by TCRdb to about 2020). In the study overall: Collaborator samples came from the United States, Italy and Spain and covered acute and convalescent phases of COVID-19. The material from the prospective study consisted of cDNA or gDNA derived from T cells, B-cell-depleted T cells, or PBMCs. Deeply sampled blood TCRbeta repertoires from subjects exposed to, actively infected with, or recovered from COVID-19 were included in the dataset. The repertoires were released in a freely available public database meant as a resource for research on the immune response to SARS-CoV-2. Samples came from the ongoing ImmuneRACE study (first 160 participants) plus 1,254 subjects from 6 global collaborators. Sample metadata almost always included a de-identified subject ID, COVID-19 status, age in years and sex. HLA class I and class II types, where available, came from metadata supplied by the sample provider rather than from assay-based typing.

The CDR3 sequence holds 14 residues, the cysteine and phenylalanine included. Just the 42-base CDR3 DNA is kept, in frame starting at base 1. CDR1 and CDR2 are drawn from the germline V gene: MNHEY, SVGAGI. Trimming costs V 5 bases and J 5 bases, and their ends lie 15 bases apart. The paper's findings and limits, for the study overall: The quantity of clinical and demographic metadata differed by source and by participant and was supplied without curation.

A word on this clone: Its antigen remains unidentified. No base qualities exist here, and no much larger clone lies one base off it.

TCRbeta CDR3 regions were amplified from genomic DNA using the immunoSEQ Assay, a bias-controlled multiplex PCR. Turning to the authors' computational methods: The number of nucleated cells in each sample was estimated by amplification of reference gene primers within the assay. To quantify the absolute abundance of each unique TCRbeta CDR3 rearrangement, sequence reads were collapsed and filtered. For each sample, productive Simpson clonality was calculated by taking the square root of Simpson's diversity index across productive rearrangements. TCRdb carries this immuneACCESS record with in-frame sequences only. Its versions omit some clonotypes, under half of them owing to an unresolved V gene in the studies checked, with the rest unexplained. V, J and clone size derive from that table, while D and trimming were established from the DNA sequence. The sample includes 200,000 to 250,000 clones, with roughly 88% observed a single time. The ten top clones hold roughly 1.4% of the sample.

Another Seattle source contributed samples from volunteer blood donors who had recovered from COVID-19. Each collaborating institution followed its own protocols to collect whole blood in K2EDTA tubes. For TCRbeta analysis, collaborators shipped samples as frozen whole blood, isolated PBMCs, or DNA extracted from either of those sample types. The V and J segments used are TRBV6-5 and TRBJ1-1; the D gene is perhaps TRBD1, on 5 matching bases. This receptor was taken from a middle-aged woman who had recovered from COVID-19. The sample consisted of peripheral blood. The base sequence is TGTGCCAGCAGTCGACAGAACGGTTGGACTGAAGCTTTCTTT. Translated, it gives CASSRQNGWTEAFF.